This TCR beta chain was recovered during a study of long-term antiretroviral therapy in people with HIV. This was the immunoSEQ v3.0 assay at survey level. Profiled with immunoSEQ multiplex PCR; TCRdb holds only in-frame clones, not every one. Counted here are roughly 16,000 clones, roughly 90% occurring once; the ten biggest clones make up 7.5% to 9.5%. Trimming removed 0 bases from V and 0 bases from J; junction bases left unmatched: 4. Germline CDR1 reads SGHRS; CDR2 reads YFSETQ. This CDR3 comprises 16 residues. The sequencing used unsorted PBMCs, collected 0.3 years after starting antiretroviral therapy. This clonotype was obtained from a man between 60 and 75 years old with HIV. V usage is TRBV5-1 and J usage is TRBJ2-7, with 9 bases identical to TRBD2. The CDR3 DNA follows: TGCGCCAGCAGCTTGGTTAGCGGGGGTAGCTCCTACGAGCAGTACTTC. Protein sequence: CASSLVSGGSSYEQYF.